Shown below are 9 T cell receptor beta chains from a single sample sequenced in a study of cytomegalovirus exposure and HLA in healthy donors. In the PCR, 60 Vbeta and 13 Jbeta primers were used. Sequencing was performed with immunoSEQ multiplex PCR; in TCRdb, only in-frame clones are kept and a portion is missing. Here the sample table reports fewer than 70,000 clones. Sequenced: PBMCs. Receptors were obtained from a man aged 25-40 years in good health and CMV-seropositive.

The rearrangement uses TRBV9 and TRBJ2-2, with 7 bases lining up with TRBD1. The germline CDR1 and CDR2 sequences are SGDLS and YYNGEE. The CDR3 totals 15 residues. V dropped 0 bases and J dropped 9; count of bases not matched to a gene: 8. DNA for the CDR3: TGTGCCAGCAGCGTAGGAACAACAGGGGCAAGGGAGCTGTTTTTT. It specifies CASSVGTTGARELFF.

The chain joins TRBV6-5 to TRBJ1-2, with D possibly being TRBD1 (6 bases). The CDR3 runs 13 residues. Germline CDR1 is MNHEY and CDR2 is SVGAGI. Between the trimmed V and J ends, which lost 6 bases and 8 bases, there was a span of 16 bases. The CDR3 protein is CASSPTRGVGYTF. CDR3 coding DNA: TGTGCCAGCAGCCCCACCAGGGGAGTGGGCTACACCTTC.

This chain joins TRBV10-3 and TRBJ2-7; 7 positions match TRBD1. Germline CDR1 ENHRY, CDR2 SYGVKD. This CDR3 contains 16 residues. With V trimmed by 4 bases and J by 0 bases, 9 bases remained unmatched. CDR3 in amino acids: CAISGGTAEYSYEQYF. The DNA of the CDR3 is TGTGCCATCAGTGGGGGGACAGCTGAATACTCCTACGAGCAGTACTTC.

This clone counts as medium-sized by frequency. This chain links TRBV10-1 with TRBJ2-1, with 13 nucleotides matching TRBD2. The germline V gene encodes CDR1 WNHNN and CDR2 SYGVQD (reference sequence). With 3 bases clipped from V and 9 bases from J, the junction kept 5 bases outside the gene matches. This CDR3 comprises 15 residues. The CDR3 coding sequence is TGCGCCAGCAGTGACGGACTAGCGGGAGCAAGTGAGCAGTTCTTC. It is translated as CASSDGLAGASEQFF.

On this clone: The sample carries other DNA sequences with the same CDR3. The chain employs TRBV4-1 and TRBJ2-5, with 12 nucleotides matching TRBD2. The V gene's germline CDR1 is MGHRA and CDR2 YSYEKL. The ends lost 1 base at V and 5 bases at J; junction bases unmatched: 2. CDR3 size: 15 residues. The CDR3 DNA follows: TGCGCCAGCAGCCAAGTTACTAGCGGGGGGGAGACCCAGTACTTC. It encodes CASSQVTSGGETQYF.

This chain joins TRBV5-1 and TRBJ2-2; 9 bases match TRBD2. In germline, CDR1 is SGHRS, CDR2 YFSETQ. Unmatched junction bases numbered 12, after V lost 4 bases and J lost 2 bases. The CDR3 has 18 residues. Written as DNA, the CDR3 is TGCGCCAGCAGCCAACAGACTTGGACTAGCGTAAACACCGGGGAGCTGTTTTTT. This sequence encodes CASSQQTWTSVNTGELFF.

V and J are TRBV5-1 and TRBJ2-2; 9 nucleotides agree with TRBD1. Germline V gives CDR1 SGHRS, CDR2 YFSETQ. CDR3 size: 17 residues. The V and J ends lost 0 bases and 1 base, in that order; junction bases with no gene match: 4. CDR3 coding DNA: TGCGCCAGCAGCTTGGCCAAGACAGGGGGGAACACCGGGGAGCTGTTTTTT. Its translation: CASSLAKTGGNTGELFF.

This chain links TRBV30 with TRBJ1-4; D not certain. Per germline, CDR1 GTSNPN and CDR2 SVGIG (reference sequence). Trimming took off 0 bases at V and 8 bases at J, with 16 bases between the two ends. The CDR3 totals 15 residues. In nucleotides, the CDR3 is TGTGCCTGGAGTGTCCTTACAGCGGACCGAGAAAAACTGTTTTTT. Translated, it gives CAWSVLTADREKLFF.

The chain has TRBV6-4 and TRBJ2-1; 7 bases line up with TRBD2. This CDR3 spans 14 amino acids. Looked up from germline, CDR1 is MRHNA and CDR2 is SNTAGT. V lost 3 bases and J lost 9; bases outside the gene matches: 8. DNA of the CDR3: TGTGCCAGCAGTGAAACCGGGAGGCCCGGTGAGCAGTTCTTC. Protein: CASSETGRPGEQFF.